These 21 T cell receptor beta chains came from one sample sequenced in a study of liver allograft versus peripheral blood T cells. The wider study: The authors compared T cell receptor repertoires in transplanted livers with recipients' peripheral blood repertoires.

In TCRdb, the reads were re-called with MiXCR into one record per CDR3 protein. The table lists 9,700 or so distinct CDR3 sequences, roughly a quarter of them singletons. These receptors were obtained from a human patient who had a liver transplant. Some T cells may arise from the graft donor.

The chain joins TRBV6-5 to TRBJ1-2, with D unclear. Germline CDR1 MNHEY, CDR2 SVGAGI. Trimming removed 2 bases from V and 2 bases from J, with 9 bases in between. The CDR3 contains 14 residues. CDR3 loop: CASSYNEGNYGYTF. The CDR3 DNA is TGTGCCAGCAGTTACAATGAAGGGAACTATGGCTACACCTTC.

This clonotype is termed medium-sized. CDR3: CSAYPQGVRSYGYTF. The CDR3 region has the DNA TGCAGTGCTTACCCACAGGGAGTAAGGAGCTATGGCTACACCTTC. The chain is built from TRBV20-1 and TRBJ1-2; perhaps TRBD1 as D (6 bases). The V and J ends lost 5 bases and 4 bases respectively, with 20 bases between them. There are 15 residues in the CDR3. Germline V CDR1 and CDR2: DFQATT, SNEGSKA (reference sequence).

This clonotype was seen a few times. The rearrangement links TRBV11-1 to TRBJ2-7; the D gene could be TRBD1 or TRBD2 (5 bases each). Looked up from germline, CDR1 is SGHAT and CDR2 is FQDESV (reference sequence). This CDR3 is built from 15 residues. With 2 bases removed from V and 0 bases from J, the gap between germline ends came to 11 bases. The CDR3 spells CASSLRDAGSYEQYF. The CDR3 nucleotides read TGTGCCAGCAGCTTAAGGGACGCCGGCTCCTACGAGCAGTACTTC. The full variable domain, its missing parts supplied by reference TRBV11-1 and TRBJ2-7, is EAEVAQSPRYKITEKSQAVAFWCDPISGHATLYWYRQILGQGPELLVQFQDESVVDDSQLPKDRFSAERLKGVDSTLKIQPAELGDSAMYLCASSLRDAGSYEQYFGPGTRLTVT.

By share, this clonotype ranks as medium-sized. The chain carries TRBV19 and TRBJ1-6, with TRBD1 identical over 9 bases. The V and J ends lost 4 bases and 6 bases, in that order; junction bases with no gene match: 4. This CDR3 is built from 15 residues. The germline V gene has CDR1 LNHDA and CDR2 SQIVND (reference sequence). The CDR3 nucleotides read TGTGCCAGTAGTACCCTGACAGGGGGTAATTCACCCCTCCACTTT. It is translated as CASSTLTGGNSPLHF.

This clonotype is judged medium-sized (0.01 to 0.1%). The chain recombines TRBV19 with TRBJ1-2; no reliable D call. The length of the CDR3 is 15 residues. Germline CDR1 LNHDA, CDR2 SQIVND (reference sequence). Between the trimmed V and J ends, which lost 5 bases and 5 bases, there was a span of 18 bases. The CDR3 spells CASSPDTATEYGYTF. In nucleotides, the CDR3 is TGTGCCAGTAGTCCCGATACAGCTACCGAATATGGCTACACCTTC.

This clonotype is labeled as medium-sized (0.01 to 0.1%). In DNA form, the CDR3 reads TGTGCCAGCAGTTACTCGTGGGAGGGCCGCGAGCAGTACTTC. Translating gives CASSYSWEGREQYF. V and J are TRBV6-2 or TRBV6-3 and TRBJ2-7; 7 bases are a match to TRBD2. CDR3 size: 14 residues. V dropped 0 bases and J dropped 6; count of bases not matched to a gene: 5. Germline lookup yields CDR1 MNHEY and CDR2 SVGEGT.

The rearrangement uses TRBV18 and TRBJ2-3, with 7 bases lining up with TRBD1. The CDR3 sequence is 15 residues long. In germline, CDR1 is KGHSH, CDR2 LQKENI. With 4 bases clipped from V and 0 bases from J, the junction kept 4 bases outside the gene matches. CDR3 region: CASSRGQPSTDTQYF. The CDR3 bases are TGTGCCAGCTCACGGGGACAGCCTAGCACAGATACGCAGTATTTT.

This clonotype is classed as medium-sized (0.01 to 0.1%). This sequence joins TRBV6-5 and TRBJ1-6; D ambiguous. V lost 0 bases, J lost 5 bases, and 5 bases lay in between. The CDR3 runs 14 residues. Germline-derived CDR1 and CDR2 are MNHEY and SVGAGI. CDR3 loop: CASSYSGDNSPLHF. CDR3 DNA sequence: TGTGCCAGCAGTTACTCTGGGGATAATTCACCCCTCCACTTT.

This clonotype was counted a few times. V and J are TRBV28 and TRBJ1-1; D is perhaps TRBD1 (5 bases). The CDR3 runs 13 residues. The germline gives CDR1 MDHEN, CDR2 SYDVKM. V gave up 2 bases and J gave up 5 bases, with 9 bases separating them. The CDR3 DNA reads TGTGCCAGCAGTTTAGGGGGGAGGACTGAAGCTTTCTTT. Translated, it gives CASSLGGRTEAFF.

The V gene is TRBV6-2 or TRBV6-3, the J gene TRBJ1-1; a possible D gene is TRBD1 (6 bases). The germline V gene encodes CDR1 MNHEY and CDR2 SVGEGT. With 2 bases removed from V and 4 bases from J, the gap between germline ends came to 8 bases. CDR3 length: 13 residues. The CDR3 nucleotides are TGTGCCAGCAGTTACGTCAGGGGCACTGAAGCTTTCTTT. This translates into CASSYVRGTEAFF.

This sequence joins TRBV11-2 and TRBJ2-7; tentative D call: TRBD1 (6 bases). The CDR3 contains 14 residues. Trimming took off 5 bases at V and 2 bases at J, with 13 bases between the two ends. Germline CDR1 reads SGHAT; CDR2 reads FQNNGV. This chain's CDR3 is CASSRQALPYEQYF. In nucleotides, the CDR3 is TGTGCCAGCAGCCGACAGGCGCTCCCCTACGAGCAGTACTTC.

The rearrangement joins TRBV19 to TRBJ2-1, with 7 positions matching TRBD1. Judging by the DNA end, TRBJ2-5 fits better; the J call may be wrong. Germline CDR1 is LNHDA and CDR2 is SQIVND (reference sequence). This CDR3 is 14 amino acids long. The CDR3 DNA is TGTGCCAGTAGTCAGACAGGGCGGCAAGAGACCCAGTACTTC. It translates to CASSQTGRQETQYF.

This clonotype showed up just a few times. The chain recombines TRBV6-5 with TRBJ2-3; perhaps TRBD2 as D (7 bases). V was cut by 8 bases and J by 5 bases, with 11 bases left in between. Looked up from germline, CDR1 is MNHEY and CDR2 is SVGAGI. The length of the CDR3 is 12 residues. As DNA, the CDR3 is TGTGCCAGCCGGGGGGCCCAAGATACGCAGTATTTT. Protein product: CASRGAQDTQYF.

CDR3: CASSPTMTVDNSPLHF. The CDR3 nucleotides are TGTGCCAGCAGCCCCACAATGACAGTTGATAATTCACCCCTCCACTTT. The chain has TRBV3-1 and TRBJ1-6; TRBD1 might be the D (5 bases). V gave up 4 bases and J gave up 5 bases, with 15 bases separating them. This CDR3 has 16 amino acids. CDR1 LGHDT and CDR2 YNNKEL come from the germline V gene (reference sequence).

Turning to this clonotype: This may stem from a read error, because a much larger clone lies one nucleotide away. The V and J genes are TRBV5-4 and TRBJ2-3; D gene uncertain. The germline CDR1 and CDR2 sequences are SGHNT and YYREEE (reference sequence). The CDR3 is 17 residues long. The CDR3 protein is CASSLGRRRAGTDMQYF. In nucleotides, the CDR3 is TGTGCCAGCAGCTTGGGAAGGCGAAGAGCAGGCACAGATATGCAGTATTTT.

This clonotype was counted a few times. The J gene is TRBJ1-5, the V gene TRBV12-3 or TRBV12-4; 7 nucleotides line up with TRBD1. This CDR3 contains 13 residues. The trim removed 3 bases at V and 5 bases at J, leaving 1 base unmatched. The CDR3 DNA reads as TGTGCCAGCAGTTTCGGGACAGATCAGCCCCAGCATTTT. Its protein is CASSFGTDQPQHF.

The table lists this clonotype with a few counts. The CDR3 nucleotides read TGTGCCATCAGTGAGTCGAGCGCGCATTACCAAGAGACCCAGTACTTC. It translates to CAISESSAHYQETQYF. The chain couples TRBV10-3 to TRBJ2-5; D is ambiguous. Trimming removed 0 bases from V and 0 bases from J, with 11 bases in between. Per the germline V gene, CDR1 is ENHRY and CDR2 is SYGVKD. This CDR3 region has 16 residues.

This clonotype showed up just a few times. V and J are TRBV12-3 or TRBV12-4 and TRBJ1-1; tentative D call: TRBD1 (5 bases). There are 15 residues in the CDR3. V was trimmed by 4 bases and J by 11 bases, leaving 23 bases between them. The CDR3 here is CASSYRPGTTIVAFF. In nucleotides, the CDR3 is TGTGCCAGCAGTTATCGCCCCGGGACCACCATCGTGGCTTTCTTT.

In its sample, this clonotype was seen many times. The chain carries TRBV28 and TRBJ1-3; 8 bases map to TRBD1. The germline gives CDR1 MDHEN, CDR2 SYDVKM. The length of the CDR3 is 19 residues. V lost 5 bases and J lost 0; bases outside the gene matches: 15. DNA for the CDR3: TGTGCCAGCAGTCCTAGACAGGGGCGCCGCCCGAGCTCTGGAAACACCATATATTTT. Its translation: CASSPRQGRRPSSGNTIYF. Variable domain in full (rest from reference TRBV28 and TRBJ1-3): DVKVTQSSRYLVKRTGEKVFLECVQDMDHENMFWYRQDPGLGLRLIYFSYDVKMKEKGDIPEGYSVSREKKERFSLILESASTNQTSMYLCASSPRQGRRPSSGNTIYFGEGSWLTVV.

This clonotype was recorded a few times. This chain uses TRBV7-9 with TRBJ2-7; maybe TRBD2 (5 bases). This CDR3 is built from 13 residues. V was clipped by 3 bases and J by 5 bases, with 11 bases between them. Looked up from germline, CDR1 is SEHNR and CDR2 is FQNEAQ (reference sequence). CDR3 sequence reads: CASSFDGGDEQYF. In DNA form, the CDR3 reads TGTGCCAGCAGCTTTGACGGAGGCGACGAGCAGTACTTC.

By sample share, this clonotype is medium-sized. The chain employs TRBV14 and TRBJ2-1; 7 positions match TRBD2. V lost 4 bases and J lost 13; bases outside the gene matches: 13. Per germline, CDR1 SGHDN and CDR2 FVKESK. The CDR3 spans 14 residues. In DNA, the CDR3 is TGTGCCAGCAGCCCGTCGCACGTTGGCGGGAGCCAGTTCTTC. Protein sequence: CASSPSHVGGSQFF.